This T cell receptor beta chain stems from a study of blood T cells in healthy people across ages. Study-level background: The template switching approach captured approximately one barcoded beta molecule for every two T cells. Findings and caveats of the study: Long-lived donors exceeded aged donors in naive CD4+ cells and diversity. What prevented conclusive comparison of naive and antigen-experienced cells was that PBMCs were unsorted.

Together with a sample-barcoded 5' primer, a J-beta primer mix was included in a second PCR lasting about 7 to 11 cycles. TCRdb re-derived calls from the 5' RACE reads in MiXCR, one entry per CDR3 protein. The sample gives 550,000 to 800,000 distinct CDR3 sequences, about 32% of which show up once; approximately 15% is in the top ten. Germline V lookup: CDR1 SEHNR, CDR2 FQNEAQ (reference sequence). V lost 0 bases, J lost 4 bases, and 5 bases stayed unmatched. The CDR3 loop spans 16 amino acids. This clonotype was picked up a small number of times. What it binds is unknown. Peripheral blood, around 9.4 milliliters per donor, was collected.

The clonotype was recovered from a woman of 80 years or more in good health. Sequencing was performed on blood. V is TRBV7-9 and J is TRBJ2-7, with TRBD1 matching over 11 bases. CDR3 region: CASSLATGTGGYEQYF. In nucleotides, the CDR3 is TGTGCCAGCAGCTTAGCTACCGGGACAGGGGGGTACGAGCAGTACTTC.